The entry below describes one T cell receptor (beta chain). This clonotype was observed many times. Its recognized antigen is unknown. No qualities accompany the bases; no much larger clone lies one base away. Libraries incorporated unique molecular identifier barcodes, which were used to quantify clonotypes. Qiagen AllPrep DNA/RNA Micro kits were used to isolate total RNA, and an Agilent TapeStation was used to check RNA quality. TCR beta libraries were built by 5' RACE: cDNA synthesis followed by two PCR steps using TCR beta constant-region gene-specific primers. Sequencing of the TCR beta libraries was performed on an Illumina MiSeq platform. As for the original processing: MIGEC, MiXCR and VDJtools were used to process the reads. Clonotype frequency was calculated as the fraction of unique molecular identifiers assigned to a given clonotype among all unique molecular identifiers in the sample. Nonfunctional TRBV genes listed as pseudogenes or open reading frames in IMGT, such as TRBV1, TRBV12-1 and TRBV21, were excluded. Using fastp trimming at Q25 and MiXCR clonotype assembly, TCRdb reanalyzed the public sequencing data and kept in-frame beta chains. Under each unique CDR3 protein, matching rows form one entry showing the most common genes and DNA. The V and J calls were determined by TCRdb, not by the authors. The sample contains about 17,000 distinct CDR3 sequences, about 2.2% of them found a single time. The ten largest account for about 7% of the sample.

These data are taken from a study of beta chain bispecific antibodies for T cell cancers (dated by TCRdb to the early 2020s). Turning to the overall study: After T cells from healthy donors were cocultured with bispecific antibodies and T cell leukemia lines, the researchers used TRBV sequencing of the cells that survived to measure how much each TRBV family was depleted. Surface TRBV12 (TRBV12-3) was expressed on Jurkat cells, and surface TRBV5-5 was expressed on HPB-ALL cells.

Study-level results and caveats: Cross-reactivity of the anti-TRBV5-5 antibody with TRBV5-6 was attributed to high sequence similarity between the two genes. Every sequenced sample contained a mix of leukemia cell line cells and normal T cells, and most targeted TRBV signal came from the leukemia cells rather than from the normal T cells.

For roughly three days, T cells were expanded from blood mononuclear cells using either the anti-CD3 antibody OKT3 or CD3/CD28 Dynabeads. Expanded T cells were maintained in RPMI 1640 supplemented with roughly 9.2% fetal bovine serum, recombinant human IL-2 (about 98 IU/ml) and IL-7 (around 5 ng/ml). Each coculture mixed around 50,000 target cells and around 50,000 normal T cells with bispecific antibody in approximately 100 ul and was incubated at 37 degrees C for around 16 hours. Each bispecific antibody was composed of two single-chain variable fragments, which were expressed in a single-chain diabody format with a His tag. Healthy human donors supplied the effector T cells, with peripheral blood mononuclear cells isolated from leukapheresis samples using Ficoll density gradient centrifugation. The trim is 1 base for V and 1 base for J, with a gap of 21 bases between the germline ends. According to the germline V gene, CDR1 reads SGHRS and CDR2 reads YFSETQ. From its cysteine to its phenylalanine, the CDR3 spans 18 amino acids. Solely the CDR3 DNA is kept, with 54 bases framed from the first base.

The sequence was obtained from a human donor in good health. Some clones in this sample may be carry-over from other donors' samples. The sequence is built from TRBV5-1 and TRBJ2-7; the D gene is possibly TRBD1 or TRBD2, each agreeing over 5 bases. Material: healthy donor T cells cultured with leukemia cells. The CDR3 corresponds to CASSLPLYRDRTSYEQYF. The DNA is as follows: TGCGCCAGCAGCTTGCCTCTTTACCGGGACCGAACTTCCTACGAGCAGTACTTC.